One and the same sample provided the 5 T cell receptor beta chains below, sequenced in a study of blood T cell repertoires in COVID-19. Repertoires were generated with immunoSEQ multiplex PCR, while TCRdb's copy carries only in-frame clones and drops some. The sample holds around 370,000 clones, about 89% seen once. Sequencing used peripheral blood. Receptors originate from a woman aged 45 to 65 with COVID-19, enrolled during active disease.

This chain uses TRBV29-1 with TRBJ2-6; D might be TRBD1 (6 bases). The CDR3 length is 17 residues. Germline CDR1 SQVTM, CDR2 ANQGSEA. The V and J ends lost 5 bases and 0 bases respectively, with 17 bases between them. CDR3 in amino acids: CSVLLTGHSSGANVLTF. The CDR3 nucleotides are TGCAGCGTTCTGCTGACAGGTCATAGCTCTGGGGCCAACGTCCTGACTTTC.

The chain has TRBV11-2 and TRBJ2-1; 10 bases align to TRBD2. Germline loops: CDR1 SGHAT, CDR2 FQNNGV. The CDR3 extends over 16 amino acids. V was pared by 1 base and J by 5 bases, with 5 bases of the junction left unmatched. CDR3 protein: CASSLVRTSGNNEQFF. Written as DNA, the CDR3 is TGTGCCAGCAGCTTAGTTCGGACTAGCGGCAACAATGAGCAGTTCTTC.

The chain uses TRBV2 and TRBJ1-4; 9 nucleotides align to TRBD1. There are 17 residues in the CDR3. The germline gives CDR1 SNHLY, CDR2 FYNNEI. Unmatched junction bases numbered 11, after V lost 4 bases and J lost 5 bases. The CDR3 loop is CASSAGTGRSMNEKLFF. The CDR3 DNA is TGTGCCAGCAGTGCCGGGACAGGGCGGAGTATGAATGAAAAACTGTTTTTT.

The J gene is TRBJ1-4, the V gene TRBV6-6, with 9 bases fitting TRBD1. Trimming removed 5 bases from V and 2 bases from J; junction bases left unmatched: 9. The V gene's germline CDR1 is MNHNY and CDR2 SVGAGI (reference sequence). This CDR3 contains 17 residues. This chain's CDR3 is CASSPLDRGATNEKLFF. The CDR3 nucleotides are TGTGCCAGCAGTCCATTGGACAGGGGTGCCACTAATGAAAAACTGTTTTTT.

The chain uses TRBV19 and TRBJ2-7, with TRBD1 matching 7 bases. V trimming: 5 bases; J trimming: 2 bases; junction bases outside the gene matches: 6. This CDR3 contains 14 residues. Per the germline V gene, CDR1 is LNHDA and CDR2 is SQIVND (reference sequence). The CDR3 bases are TGTGCCAGTAGTCTTACCGGGACAGCCTACGAGCAGTACTTC. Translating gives CASSLTGTAYEQYF.